Shown below are 9 T cell receptor beta chains from a single sample sequenced in a study of blood T cell repertoires in COVID-19. The method was immunoSEQ multiplex PCR; TCRdb's version includes in-frame clones alone and lacks a portion of them. This table has over 250,000 clones, around 86% appearing once. What was sequenced was peripheral blood. These receptors all stem from a man over 45 with acute or convalescent COVID-19.

The chain has TRBV19 and TRBJ2-7; TRBD1 aligns across 10 bases. CDR3 size: 13 residues. Germline V gene sequence: CDR1 LNHDA, CDR2 SQIVND (reference sequence). The V and J ends lost 7 bases and 3 bases, in that order; junction bases with no gene match: 3. CDR3 residues: CASTTGGGYEQYF. As DNA, the CDR3 is TGTGCCAGTACGACAGGGGGCGGCTACGAGCAGTACTTC.

The V and J genes are TRBV9 and TRBJ2-6, with D possibly being TRBD2 (5 bases). This CDR3 comprises 13 residues. V dropped 8 bases and J dropped 1 base, with 7 bases sitting between them. Germline V lookup: CDR1 SGDLS, CDR2 YYNGEE. The CDR3 loop is CASTRSGANVLTF. In DNA, the CDR3 is TGTGCCAGTACTAGGTCTGGGGCCAACGTCCTGACTTTC.

The V and J genes are TRBV6-5 and TRBJ2-1; 11 bases match TRBD2. V trimming: 4 bases; J trimming: 7 bases; junction bases outside the gene matches: 9. CDR3 length equals 16 residues. Germline lookup yields CDR1 MNHEY and CDR2 SVGAGI. CDR3: CASSSTSGVLQNEQFF. The CDR3 DNA follows: TGTGCCAGCAGTTCGACTAGCGGGGTACTTCAAAATGAGCAGTTCTTC.

The chain joins TRBV4-2 to TRBJ2-3; 7 bases are a match to TRBD1. The germline V gene has CDR1 LGHNA and CDR2 YNFKEQ. J was trimmed by 3 bases and V by 3 bases; bases with no gene match: 3. The CDR3 is 14 residues long. The DNA of the CDR3 is TGTGCCAGCAGCCAGAGGGACAGTACAGATACGCAGTATTTT. It specifies CASSQRDSTDTQYF.

The CDR3 spells CAISEDRVDGYTF. CDR3 nucleotide sequence: TGTGCCATCAGCGAAGACAGGGTGGATGGCTACACCTTC. The chain uses TRBV10-3 and TRBJ1-2; the match to TRBD1 covers 7 bases. Trimming cost V 6 bases and J 6 bases; bases outside gene matches: 7. The CDR3 extends over 13 amino acids. Germline CDR1 ENHRY, CDR2 SYGVKD.

A few counts support this clone. The V and J genes are TRBV20-1 and TRBJ2-1; D might be TRBD1 (5 bases). V shed 2 bases and J shed 9 bases, with 8 bases lying between them. Per germline, CDR1 DFQATT and CDR2 SNEGSKA (reference sequence). There are 11 residues in the CDR3. In nucleotides, the CDR3 is TGCAGTGCTAGACTGGGGCGTGAGCAGTTCTTC. Its translation is CSARLGREQFF.

The chain recombines TRBV3-1 (or the pseudogene TRBV3-2) with TRBJ1-3; D uncertain. Trimming pared 4 bases from V and 2 bases from J, leaving 15 bases between. The CDR3 has 16 amino acids. Germline V CDR1 and CDR2: LGHDT, YNNKEL (reference sequence). CDR3 region: CASSPSSFSTGNTIYF. DNA for the CDR3: TGTGCCAGCAGCCCCTCCTCCTTTTCTACTGGAAACACCATATATTTT.

The J gene is TRBJ2-1, the V gene TRBV6-5; D is perhaps TRBD2 (6 bases). The CDR3 is 11 amino acids. Deletions cut 6 bases from V and 7 bases from J, with 7 bases between. The germline gives CDR1 MNHEY, CDR2 SVGAGI. The CDR3 sequence is CASSRGNEQFF. The DNA of the CDR3 is TGTGCCAGCAGCCGGGGGAATGAGCAGTTCTTC.

The chain employs TRBV15 and TRBJ1-6, with D tentatively TRBD1 (5 bases). Germline CDR1 and CDR2: LNHNV and YYDKDF (reference sequence). This CDR3 is built from 14 residues. Between the trimmed V and J ends, which lost 5 bases and 5 bases, there was a span of 10 bases. CDR3 loop: CATSDGGDNSPLHF. CDR3 nucleotide sequence: TGTGCCACCAGCGACGGGGGTGATAATTCACCCCTCCACTTT.